The 17 T cell receptor beta chains below were found in one sample sequenced in a study of a mutant IDH1 vaccine in newly diagnosed glioma. These TCRs' antigens remain unknown. TCRdb's table, derived via immunoSEQ multiplex PCR, lists solely in-frame clones and lacks some. The sample carries some 48,000 clones, about 82% recorded once. Noted time point: week 35, safety follow-up. All doses held 300 ug of mutant IDH1 20-mer peptide, with topical imiquimod. This material consisted of PBMCs, taken from a glioma patient whose treatment included an IDH1 peptide vaccine. The receptors shown here come from a man aged 35 to 55 with glioma.

The chain is built from TRBV19 and TRBJ1-5; D gene ambiguous. Trimming cost V 1 base and J 0 bases, with 13 bases left between them. CDR1 is LNHDA, CDR2 SQIVND, per germline (reference sequence). The CDR3 has 17 residues. This chain's CDR3 is CASSIAGSLYSNQPQHF. The CDR3 DNA follows: TGTGCCAGTAGTATAGCGGGATCATTGTATAGCAATCAGCCCCAGCATTTT.

The genes are TRBV2 and TRBJ2-3, with 7 positions matching TRBD1. Germline-derived CDR1 and CDR2 are SNHLY and FYNNEI. This CDR3 region has 14 residues. V dropped 10 bases and J dropped 2; count of bases not matched to a gene: 9. Here the CDR3 DNA reads TGTGCCATCGCCCGGGACAGAACCACAGATACGCAGTATTTT. This sequence encodes CAIARDRTTDTQYF.

The CDR3 region has the DNA TGCAGCGTTGAAGAACGGGGGGTCGGGTCAGATACGCAGTATTTT. As protein: CSVEERGVGSDTQYF. The chain combines TRBV29-1 with TRBJ2-3; TRBD2 aligns across 7 bases. Trimming removed 0 bases from V and 4 bases from J; junction bases left unmatched: 7. Per germline, CDR1 SQVTM and CDR2 ANQGSEA. The CDR3 consists of 15 residues.

The chain is built from TRBV6-5 and TRBJ2-1; D is perhaps TRBD1 (6 bases). This CDR3 spans 13 amino acids. Trimming removed 5 bases from V and 8 bases from J, with 13 bases in between. Germline loops: CDR1 MNHEY, CDR2 SVGAGI. The CDR3 sequence is CASSPGTFYEQFF. In DNA, the CDR3 is TGTGCCAGCAGTCCCGGGACATTTTATGAGCAGTTCTTC.

This chain joins TRBV4-1 and TRBJ1-2, with a tentative D call TRBD1 (5 bases). The CDR3 contains 14 residues. CDR1 and CDR2 (germline): MGHRA, YSYEKL. With 3 bases removed from V and 4 bases from J, the gap between germline ends came to 12 bases. The CDR3 coding sequence is TGCGCCAGCAGCCAGAGGCAGGGTGGCTATGGCTACACCTTC. Translated, it gives CASSQRQGGYGYTF.

This clone was seen a few times. The V gene is TRBV7-9, the J gene TRBJ1-4, with D perhaps TRBD1 (6 bases). This CDR3 is 17 amino acids long. Trimming took 3 bases from V and 8 from J, leaving 22 bases between them. Germline V gives CDR1 SEHNR, CDR2 FQNEAQ (reference sequence). In nucleotides, the CDR3 is TGTGCCAGCAGCTTTGGCCCCTCACAGGGTGTGAGCGAAAAACTGTTTTTT. It yields the protein CASSFGPSQGVSEKLFF.

The chain is built from TRBV28 and TRBJ1-5; D gene unclear. The CDR3 consists of 14 residues. Trimming removed 2 bases at V and 5 bases at J, with 10 bases between. Germline CDR1 MDHEN, CDR2 SYDVKM. DNA of the CDR3: TGTGCCAGCAGTTTACCCCTGGAGTATCAGCCCCAGCATTTT. This translates into CASSLPLEYQPQHF.

The rearrangement joins TRBV13 to TRBJ1-1; D may be TRBD1 (6 bases). Trimming took off 1 base at V and 4 bases at J, with 28 bases between the two ends. The CDR3 loop spans 20 amino acids. Germline CDR1 and CDR2: PRHDT and FYEKMQ (reference sequence). The CDR3, as DNA: TGTGCCAGCAGCTTAGTACAGGGATCTGTAATTTCGCGCGGATCCACTGAAGCTTTCTTT. It specifies CASSLVQGSVISRGSTEAFF.

V gene TRBV7-2 combines with J gene TRBJ2-3; 8 nucleotides match TRBD2. The V gene's germline CDR1 is SGHTA and CDR2 FQGNSA. The CDR3 has 16 residues. V shed 1 base and J 5 bases; nucleotides not matched to a gene: 8. DNA of the CDR3: TGTGCCAGCAGCTTAGGGGCGGCGGGAGGTGGAGATACGCAGTATTTT. Amino acids: CASSLGAAGGGDTQYF.

V gene TRBV6-5 combines with J gene TRBJ2-1; D possibly corresponds to TRBD2 (5 bases). Germline V lookup: CDR1 MNHEY, CDR2 SVGAGI. Trimming pared 0 bases from V and 2 bases from J, leaving 11 bases between. The CDR3 loop spans 16 amino acids. The CDR3 loop is CASSYSGGQTYNEQFF. The CDR3 DNA follows: TGTGCCAGCAGTTACTCCGGCGGGCAAACCTACAATGAGCAGTTCTTC.

The gene calls are TRBV19 and TRBJ2-1; TRBD2 aligns across 11 bases. Unmatched junction bases numbered 9, after V lost 3 bases and J lost 2 bases. Germline lookup yields CDR1 LNHDA and CDR2 SQIVND (reference sequence). The CDR3 has 18 residues. The CDR3 is CASSMTSGINQPYNEQFF. CDR3 coding DNA: TGTGCCAGTAGTATGACTAGCGGGATTAATCAACCCTACAATGAGCAGTTCTTC. Supplemented by reference TRBV19 and TRBJ2-1, the full variable domain reads DGGITQSPKYLFRKEGQNVTLSCEQNLNHDAMYWYRQDPGQGLRLIYYSQIVNDFQKGDIAEGYSVSREKKESFPLTVTSAQKNPTAFYLCASSMTSGINQPYNEQFFGPGTRLTVL.

V and J are TRBV5-4 and TRBJ2-6; no definite D call. Trimming removed 1 base from V and 0 bases from J, with 8 bases in between. The germline V gene encodes CDR1 SGHNT and CDR2 YYREEE (reference sequence). The CDR3 covers 16 residues. CDR3 amino acids: CASSLMVNSGANVLTF. The DNA of the CDR3 is TGTGCCAGCAGCTTGATGGTGAACTCTGGGGCCAACGTCCTGACTTTC.

This clone came up once. The J gene is TRBJ2-1, the V gene TRBV19, with 8 bases lining up with TRBD1. This CDR3 contains 13 residues. The V gene end was trimmed by 6 bases and the J gene end by 7 bases; junction bases not matched to a gene: 5. Germline CDR1 and CDR2: LNHDA and SQIVND (reference sequence). CDR3 DNA sequence: TGTGCCAGTAGCGTGGACAGGGCAAATGAGCAGTTCTTC. Protein sequence: CASSVDRANEQFF.

This sequence joins TRBV10-1 and TRBJ2-7, with D possibly being TRBD2 (6 bases). The CDR3 has 13 residues. V shed 2 bases and J shed 5 bases, with 10 bases lying between them. Germline assignment: CDR1 WNHNN and CDR2 SYGVQD (reference sequence). CDR3 sequence reads: CASSEGGGDEQYF. The CDR3 coding sequence is TGCGCCAGCAGTGAGGGGGGAGGAGACGAGCAGTACTTC.

V gene TRBV14 combines with J gene TRBJ2-1; TRBD1 agrees at 9 bases. V lost 1 base, J lost 9 bases, and 10 bases stayed unmatched. The germline gives CDR1 SGHDN, CDR2 FVKESK. The CDR3 contains 16 residues. The CDR3, as DNA: TGTGCCAGCAGCCAAGGAACCGGGACAGGGTTTTCTGAGCAGTTCTTC. It yields the protein CASSQGTGTGFSEQFF.

The CDR3 here is CAISESKGRQGIGGRDQPQHF. DNA of the CDR3: TGTGCCATCAGTGAGTCAAAGGGTCGGCAGGGAATAGGGGGTAGGGATCAGCCCCAGCATTTT. The chain has TRBV10-3 and TRBJ1-5; possibly TRBD1 for D (6 bases). This CDR3 has 21 amino acids. V was clipped by 0 bases and J by 5 bases, with 29 bases between them. The V gene's germline CDR1 is ENHRY and CDR2 SYGVKD.

The rearrangement joins TRBV5-8 to TRBJ2-5, with D perhaps matching TRBD2 (5 bases). CDR3 length: 15 amino acids. Per the germline V gene, CDR1 is SGHTS and CDR2 is YDEGEE. The V end lost 7 bases, the J end lost 5 bases, and 21 bases lay between the germline ends. CDR3 in DNA: TGTGCCAGCGTCCACCGGCGGGCCCCCGTGGAGACCCAGTACTTC. Translation: CASVHRRAPVETQYF.